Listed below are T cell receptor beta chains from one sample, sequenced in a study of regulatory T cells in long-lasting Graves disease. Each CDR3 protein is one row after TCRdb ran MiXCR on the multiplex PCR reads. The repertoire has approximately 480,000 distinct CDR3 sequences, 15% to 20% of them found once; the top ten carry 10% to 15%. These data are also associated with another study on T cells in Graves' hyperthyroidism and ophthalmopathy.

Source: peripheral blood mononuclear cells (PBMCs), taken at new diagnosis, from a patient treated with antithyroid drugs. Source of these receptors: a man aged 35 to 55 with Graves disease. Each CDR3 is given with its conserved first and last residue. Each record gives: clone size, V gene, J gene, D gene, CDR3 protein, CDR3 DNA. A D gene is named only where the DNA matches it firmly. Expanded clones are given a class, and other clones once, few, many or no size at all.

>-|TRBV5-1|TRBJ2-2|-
CASSATTENTGELFF
TGCGCCAGCAGCGCCACGACAGAGAACACCGGGGAGCTGTTTTTT
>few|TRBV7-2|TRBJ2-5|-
CASSLEGALRQYF
TGTGCCAGCAGCTTAGAAGGGGCCCTTCGCCAGTACTTC
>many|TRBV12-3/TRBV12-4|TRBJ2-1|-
CASSEGASYNEQFF
TGTGCCAGCAGTGAAGGGGCTTCCTACAATGAGCAGTTCTTC
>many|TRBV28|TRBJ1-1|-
CASSYQTSGTPEAFF
TGTGCCAGCAGCTACCAAACTTCAGGGACCCCTGAAGCTTTCTTT
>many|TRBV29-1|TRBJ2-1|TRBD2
CSVKGGSGRLYNEQFF
TGCAGCGTGAAGGGTGGGAGCGGGAGGTTATACAATGAGCAGTTCTTC
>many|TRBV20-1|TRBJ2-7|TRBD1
CSGDRVPYEQYF
TGCAGTGGGGACAGGGTCCCCTACGAGCAGTACTTC
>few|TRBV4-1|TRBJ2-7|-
CASSQVGRTSYEQYF
TGCGCCAGCAGCCAAGTTGGCCGAACCTCCTACGAGCAGTACTTC
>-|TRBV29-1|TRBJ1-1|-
CSIKSRGAEAFF
TGCAGCATCAAATCGAGGGGGGCAGAAGCTTTCTTT
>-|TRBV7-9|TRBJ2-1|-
CASSLLRERVDEQFF
TGTGCCAGCAGCTTACTACGGGAAAGGGTGGATGAGCAGTTCTTC
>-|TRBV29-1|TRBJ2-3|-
CSAPRGSRVDTQYF
TGCAGCGCCCCCCGCGGGTCCCGTGTCGATACGCAGTATTTT
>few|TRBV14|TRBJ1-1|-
CASSQDMRKGRPNTEAFF
TGTGCCAGCAGCCAAGATATGCGAAAAGGGAGACCGAACACTGAAGCTTTCTTT
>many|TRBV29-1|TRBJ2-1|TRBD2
CSVSGSGDEQFF
TGCAGCGTTAGTGGGAGCGGGGATGAGCAGTTCTTC
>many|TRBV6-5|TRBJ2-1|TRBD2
CASISRLAESYNEQFF
TGTGCCAGCATTAGTCGACTAGCGGAGTCCTACAATGAGCAGTTCTTC
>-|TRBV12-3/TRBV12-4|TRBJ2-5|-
CASSFTRRSVQETQYF
TGTGCCAGCAGTTTTACTCGCAGGTCTGTTCAAGAGACCCAGTACTTC
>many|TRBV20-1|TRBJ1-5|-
CSARAGSLSGQPQHF
TGCAGTGCTAGAGCCGGATCTCTGAGTGGGCAGCCCCAGCATTTT
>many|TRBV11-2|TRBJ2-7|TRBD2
CASSRTSGWGHEQYF
TGTGCCAGCAGCCGGACTAGCGGTTGGGGCCACGAGCAGTACTTC
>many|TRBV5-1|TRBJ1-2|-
CASSLEQGGYGYTF
TGTGCCAGCAGCTTGGAACAGGGTGGCTATGGCTACACCTTC